This T cell receptor (beta chain) was obtained from a study of tumor-infiltrating lymphocytes in primary liver carcinoma. Alongside blood RNA obtained from unsorted whole blood, germline DNA was also extracted. Those patients suffered from chronic HBV infection and were treatment-naive. The authors collected approximately 4.2 milliliters of peripheral blood before surgery. A primer matching the constant region was used to make TCR beta cDNA from around 550 ng of total RNA. Amplification in three nested multiplex PCR rounds with slightly modified ARM-PCR gave rise to TCR beta libraries. The study ran its first two PCR rounds for around 10 cycles each, using TRBV1-TRBV30 forward primers and a C-beta reverse primer. TCRdb passed the multiplex PCR reads through MiXCR, listing each CDR3 protein once. The data contain about 310,000 distinct CDR3 sequences, around 50% of them singletons. There are 16 residues in the CDR3. Trimming took off 4 bases at V and 3 bases at J, with 16 bases between the two ends.

Comment on this clonotype: A much larger clonotype is one base distant, so this may be a read error.

Sequencing input: peripheral blood. The chain recombines TRBV12-3 or TRBV12-4 with TRBJ1-5; D perhaps matches TRBD1 (5 bases). This TCR came from a woman aged 25 to 39 with primary liver carcinoma and hepatitis B virus infection. The CDR3 loop is CASSYSGLIYNQPQHF. The CDR3 region has the DNA TGTGCCAGCAGTTACTCGGGACTGATCTACAATCAGCCCCAGCATTTT.